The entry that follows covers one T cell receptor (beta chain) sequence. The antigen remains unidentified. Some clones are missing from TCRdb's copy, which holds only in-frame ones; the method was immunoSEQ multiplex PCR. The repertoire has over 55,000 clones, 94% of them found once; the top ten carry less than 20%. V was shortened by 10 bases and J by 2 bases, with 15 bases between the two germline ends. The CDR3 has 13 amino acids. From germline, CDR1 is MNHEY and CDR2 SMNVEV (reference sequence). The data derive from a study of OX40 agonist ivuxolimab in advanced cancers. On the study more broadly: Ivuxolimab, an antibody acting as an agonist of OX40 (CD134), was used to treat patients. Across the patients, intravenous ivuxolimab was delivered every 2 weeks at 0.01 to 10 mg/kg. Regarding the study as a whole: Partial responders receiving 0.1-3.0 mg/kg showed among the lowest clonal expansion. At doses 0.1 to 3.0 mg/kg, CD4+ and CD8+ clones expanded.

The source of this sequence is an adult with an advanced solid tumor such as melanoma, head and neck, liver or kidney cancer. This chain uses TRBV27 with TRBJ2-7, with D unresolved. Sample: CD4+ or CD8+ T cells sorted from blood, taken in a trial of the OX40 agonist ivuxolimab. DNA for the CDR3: TGTGCCACCCGTCCGGCAGGCGCCTACGAGCAGTACTTC. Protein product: CATRPAGAYEQYF.